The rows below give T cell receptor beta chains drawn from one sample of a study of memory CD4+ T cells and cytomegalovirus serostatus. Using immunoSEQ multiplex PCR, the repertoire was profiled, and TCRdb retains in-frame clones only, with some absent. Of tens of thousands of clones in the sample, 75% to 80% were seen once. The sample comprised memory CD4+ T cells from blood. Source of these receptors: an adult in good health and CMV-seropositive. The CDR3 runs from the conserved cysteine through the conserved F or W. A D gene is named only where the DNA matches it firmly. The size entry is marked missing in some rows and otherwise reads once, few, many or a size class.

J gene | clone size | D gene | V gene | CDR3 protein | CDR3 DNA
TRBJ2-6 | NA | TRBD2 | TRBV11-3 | CASSLVALALLSGANVLTF | TGTGCCAGCAGCTTGGTCGCACTAGCGCTACTCTCTGGGGCCAACGTCCTGACTTTC
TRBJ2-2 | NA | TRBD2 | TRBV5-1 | CASSLAGGAGELFF | TGCGCCAGCAGCTTGGCGGGAGGGGCCGGGGAGCTGTTTTTT
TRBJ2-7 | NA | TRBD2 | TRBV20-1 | CSAWDYYEQYF | TGCAGTGCCTGGGACTACTACGAGCAGTACTTC
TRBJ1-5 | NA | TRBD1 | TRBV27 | CASRTGTGNSNQPQHF | TGTGCCAGCAGAACCGGGACAGGGAATAGCAATCAGCCCCAGCATTTT
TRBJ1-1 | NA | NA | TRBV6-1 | CATTISRGNTEAFF | TGTGCCACAACTATTTCCAGGGGGAACACTGAAGCTTTCTTT
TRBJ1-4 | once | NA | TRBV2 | CASSPISGQRGEKLFF | TGTGCCAGCAGTCCTATCTCAGGACAAAGGGGTGAAAAACTGTTTTTT
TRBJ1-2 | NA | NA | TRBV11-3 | CASSLEGGRMVGYTF | TGTGCCAGCAGCCTGGAGGGGGGCCGGATGGTTGGCTACACCTTC
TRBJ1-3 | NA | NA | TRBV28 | CASSTISGNTIYF | TGTGCCAGCAGTACTATTTCTGGAAACACCATATATTTT
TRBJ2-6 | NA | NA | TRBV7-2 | CASSATSAGANVLTF | TGTGCCAGCAGCGCGACATCAGCTGGGGCCAACGTCCTGACTTTC
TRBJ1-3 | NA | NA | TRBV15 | CATSRDRGLSGNTIYF | TGTGCCACCAGCAGAGACAGGGGACTCTCTGGAAACACCATATATTTT
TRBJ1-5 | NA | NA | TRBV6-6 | CASGTRGPQHF | TGTGCCAGCGGAACCCGTGGGCCCCAGCATTTT
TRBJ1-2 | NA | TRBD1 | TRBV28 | CASWTGNGYTF | TGTGCCAGCTGGACAGGCAATGGCTACACCTTC
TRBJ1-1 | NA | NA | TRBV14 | CASSQMVSTEAFF | TGTGCCAGCAGCCAAATGGTAAGCACTGAAGCTTTCTTT
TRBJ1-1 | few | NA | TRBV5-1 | CASSVGMNTEAFF | TGCGCCAGCAGCGTGGGAATGAACACTGAAGCTTTCTTT
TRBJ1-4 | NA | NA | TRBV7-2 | CASSENEKLFF | TGTGCCAGCAGCGAGAATGAAAAACTGTTTTTT
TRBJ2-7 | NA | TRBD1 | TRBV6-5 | CASSYSTGQGEDF | TGTGCCAGCAGTTACTCAACCGGACAGGGAGAAGACTTC
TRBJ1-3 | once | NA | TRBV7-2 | CASSPQRVAPGAGNTIYF | TGTGCCAGCAGCCCCCAGCGGGTGGCCCCAGGGGCTGGAAACACCATATATTTT
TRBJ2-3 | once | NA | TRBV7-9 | CASSVPGAASTDTQYF | TGTGCCAGCAGCGTACCGGGAGCGGCTAGCACAGATACGCAGTATTTT
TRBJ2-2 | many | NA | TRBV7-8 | CASSLVSVNTGELFF | TGTGCCAGCAGCTTAGTTAGCGTGAACACCGGGGAGCTGTTTTTT
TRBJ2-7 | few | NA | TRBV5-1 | CASSLDWARGEQYF | TGCGCCAGCAGCTTGGACTGGGCGAGGGGCGAGCAGTACTTC